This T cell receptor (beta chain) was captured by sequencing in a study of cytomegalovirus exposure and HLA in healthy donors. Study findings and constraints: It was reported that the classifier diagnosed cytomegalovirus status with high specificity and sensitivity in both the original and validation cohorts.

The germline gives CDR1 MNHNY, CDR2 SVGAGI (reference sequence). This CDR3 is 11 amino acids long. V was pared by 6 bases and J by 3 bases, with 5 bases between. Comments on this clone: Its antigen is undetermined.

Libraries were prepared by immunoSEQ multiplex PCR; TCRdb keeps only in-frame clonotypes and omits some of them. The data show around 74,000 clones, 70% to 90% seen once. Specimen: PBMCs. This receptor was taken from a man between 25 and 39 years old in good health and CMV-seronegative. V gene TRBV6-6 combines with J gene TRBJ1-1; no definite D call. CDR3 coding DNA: TGTGCCAGCAGCACGGACACTGAAGCTTTCTTT. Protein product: CASSTDTEAFF.